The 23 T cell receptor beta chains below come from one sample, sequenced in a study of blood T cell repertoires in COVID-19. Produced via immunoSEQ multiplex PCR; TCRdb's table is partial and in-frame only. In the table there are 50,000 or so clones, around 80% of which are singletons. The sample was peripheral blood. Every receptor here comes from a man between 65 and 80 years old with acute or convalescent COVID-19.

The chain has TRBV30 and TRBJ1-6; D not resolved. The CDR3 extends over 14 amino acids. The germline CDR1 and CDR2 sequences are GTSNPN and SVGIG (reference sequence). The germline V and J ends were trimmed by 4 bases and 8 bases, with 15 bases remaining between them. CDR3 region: CAWTSSAGYSPLHF. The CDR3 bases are TGTGCCTGGACATCTTCAGCGGGGTATTCACCCCTCCACTTT.

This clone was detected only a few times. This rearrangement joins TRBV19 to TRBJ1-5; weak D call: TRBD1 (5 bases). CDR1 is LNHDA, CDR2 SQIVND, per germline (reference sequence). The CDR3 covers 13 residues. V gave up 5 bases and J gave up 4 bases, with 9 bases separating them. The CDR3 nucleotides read TGTGCCAGTAGTTCCCCAGGGAATCAGCCCCAGCATTTT. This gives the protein CASSSPGNQPQHF. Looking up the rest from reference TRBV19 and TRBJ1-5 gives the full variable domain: DGGITQSPKYLFRKEGQNVTLSCEQNLNHDAMYWYRQDPGQGLRLIYYSQIVNDFQKGDIAEGYSVSREKKESFPLTVTSAQKNPTAFYLCASSSPGNQPQHFGDGTRLSIL.

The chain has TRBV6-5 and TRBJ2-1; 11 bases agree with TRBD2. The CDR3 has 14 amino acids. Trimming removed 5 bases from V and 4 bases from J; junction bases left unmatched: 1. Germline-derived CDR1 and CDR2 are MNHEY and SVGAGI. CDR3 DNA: TGTGCCAGCAGTAGACTAGCGGGGTACAATGAGCAGTTCTTC. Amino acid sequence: CASSRLAGYNEQFF.

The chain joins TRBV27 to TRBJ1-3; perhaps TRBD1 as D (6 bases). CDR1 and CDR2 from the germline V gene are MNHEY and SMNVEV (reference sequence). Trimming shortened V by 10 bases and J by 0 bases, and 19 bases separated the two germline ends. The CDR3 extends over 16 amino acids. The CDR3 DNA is TGTGCCACCCCACCCCCCGAGGACAGCTCTGGAAACACCATATATTTT. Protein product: CATPPPEDSSGNTIYF.

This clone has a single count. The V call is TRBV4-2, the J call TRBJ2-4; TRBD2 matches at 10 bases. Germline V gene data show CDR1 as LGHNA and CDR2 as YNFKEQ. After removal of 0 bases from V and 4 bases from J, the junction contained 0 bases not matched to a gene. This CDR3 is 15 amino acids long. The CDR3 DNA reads TGTGCCAGCAGCCAAGAAGCGGGAGGGAAAAACATTCAGTACTTC. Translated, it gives CASSQEAGGKNIQYF.

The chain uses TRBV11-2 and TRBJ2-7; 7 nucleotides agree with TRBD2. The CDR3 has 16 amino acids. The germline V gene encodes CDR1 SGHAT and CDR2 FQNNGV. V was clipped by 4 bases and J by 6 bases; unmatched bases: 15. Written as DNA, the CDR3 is TGTGCCAGCAGCTCGGGGGGTAGGAGGGCAAGCTCCGAGCAGTACTTC. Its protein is CASSSGGRRASSEQYF.

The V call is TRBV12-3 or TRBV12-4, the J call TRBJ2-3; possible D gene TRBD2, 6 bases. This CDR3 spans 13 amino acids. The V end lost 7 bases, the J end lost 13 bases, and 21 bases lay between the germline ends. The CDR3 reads CASTPMVGSVKYF. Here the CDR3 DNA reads TGTGCCAGCACACCTATGGTCGGGAGTGTGAAGTATTTT.

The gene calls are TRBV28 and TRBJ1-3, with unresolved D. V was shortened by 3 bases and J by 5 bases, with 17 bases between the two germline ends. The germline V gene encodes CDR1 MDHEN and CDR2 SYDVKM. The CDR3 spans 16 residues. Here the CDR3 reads CASSFRGSLTRNTIYF. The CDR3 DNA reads TGTGCCAGCAGTTTCCGAGGCAGCCTAACTCGAAACACCATATATTTT.

The CDR3 protein is CASSLSGDTQYF. CDR3 DNA: TGTGCCAGCTCACTTTCGGGAGATACGCAGTATTTT. The chain couples TRBV18 to TRBJ2-3; no clear D. Trimming shortened V by 4 bases and J by 5 bases, and 7 bases separated the two germline ends. From germline, CDR1 is KGHSH and CDR2 LQKENI. There are 12 residues in the CDR3.

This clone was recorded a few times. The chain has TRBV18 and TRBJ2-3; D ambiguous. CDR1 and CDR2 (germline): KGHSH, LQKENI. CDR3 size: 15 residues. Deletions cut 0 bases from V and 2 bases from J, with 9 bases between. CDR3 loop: CASSPPASATDTQYF. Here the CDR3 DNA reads TGTGCCAGCTCACCACCGGCCTCCGCCACAGATACGCAGTATTTT. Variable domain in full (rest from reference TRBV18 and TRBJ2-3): NAGVMQNPRHLVRRRGQEARLRCSPMKGHSHVYWYRQLPEEGLKFMVYLQKENIIDESGMPKERFSAEFPKEGPSILRIQQVVRGDSAAYFCASSPPASATDTQYFGPGTRLTVL.

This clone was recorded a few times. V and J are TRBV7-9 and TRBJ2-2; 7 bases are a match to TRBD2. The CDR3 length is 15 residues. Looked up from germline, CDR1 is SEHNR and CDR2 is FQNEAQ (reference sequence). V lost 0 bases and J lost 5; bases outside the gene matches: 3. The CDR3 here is CASSLAAGDTGELFF. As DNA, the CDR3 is TGTGCCAGCAGCTTAGCGGCGGGAGATACCGGGGAGCTGTTTTTT.

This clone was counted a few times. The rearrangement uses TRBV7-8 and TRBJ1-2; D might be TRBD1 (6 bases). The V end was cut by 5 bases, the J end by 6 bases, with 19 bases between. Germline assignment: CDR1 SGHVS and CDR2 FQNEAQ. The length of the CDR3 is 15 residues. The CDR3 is CASSPRGGGAHGYTF. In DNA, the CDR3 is TGTGCCAGCAGCCCCCGGGGAGGGGGGGCTCATGGCTACACCTTC.

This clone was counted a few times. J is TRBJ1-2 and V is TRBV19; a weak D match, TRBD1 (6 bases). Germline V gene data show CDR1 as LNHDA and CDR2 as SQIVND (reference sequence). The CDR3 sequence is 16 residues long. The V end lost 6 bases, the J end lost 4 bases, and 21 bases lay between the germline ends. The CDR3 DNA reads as TGTGCCAGTAGCCGCCAAATAAACAGGGATGGCTATGGCTACACCTTC. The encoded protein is CASSRQINRDGYGYTF.

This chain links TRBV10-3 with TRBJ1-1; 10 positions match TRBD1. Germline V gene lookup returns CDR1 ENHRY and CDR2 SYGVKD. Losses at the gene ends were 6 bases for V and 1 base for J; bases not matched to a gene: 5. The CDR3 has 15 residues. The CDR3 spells CAIRTGTGANTEAFF. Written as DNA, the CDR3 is TGTGCCATCAGAACCGGGACAGGGGCGAACACTGAAGCTTTCTTT.

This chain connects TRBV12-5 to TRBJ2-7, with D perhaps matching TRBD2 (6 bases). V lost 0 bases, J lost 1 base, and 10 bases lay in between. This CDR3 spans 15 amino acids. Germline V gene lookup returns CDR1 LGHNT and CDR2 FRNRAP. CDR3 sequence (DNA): TGTGCTAGTGGTTTGGTGTCTAGCGCATCCTACGAGCAGTACTTC. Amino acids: CASGLVSSASYEQYF.

CDR3 residues: CASSLMTGEGEKLFF. The CDR3 DNA is TGCGCCAGCAGCTTGATGACAGGGGAAGGTGAAAAACTGTTTTTT. The gene calls are TRBV5-1 and TRBJ1-4; TRBD1 agrees at 8 bases. The CDR3 is 15 amino acids. Germline loops: CDR1 SGHRS, CDR2 YFSETQ. J lost 7 bases, V lost 1 base, and 6 bases had no gene match.

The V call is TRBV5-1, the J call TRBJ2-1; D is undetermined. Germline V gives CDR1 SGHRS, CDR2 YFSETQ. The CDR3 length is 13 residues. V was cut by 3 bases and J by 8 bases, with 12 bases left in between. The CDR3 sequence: CASSSRLADEQFF. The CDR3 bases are TGCGCCAGCAGCTCCCGACTGGCTGATGAGCAGTTCTTC.

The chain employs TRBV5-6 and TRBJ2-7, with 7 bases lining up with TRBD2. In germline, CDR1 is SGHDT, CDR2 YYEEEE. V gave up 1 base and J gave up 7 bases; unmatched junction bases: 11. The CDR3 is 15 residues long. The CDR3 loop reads CASSLRPGLPSEQYF. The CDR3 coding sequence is TGTGCCAGCAGCTTGCGGCCGGGACTACCTTCAGAGCAGTACTTC. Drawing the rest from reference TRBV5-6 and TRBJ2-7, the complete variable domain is DAGVTQSPTHLIKTRGQQVTLRCSPKSGHDTVSWYQQALGQGPQFIFQYYEEEERQRGNFPDRFSGHQFPNYSSELNVNALLLGDSALYLCASSLRPGLPSEQYFGPGTRLTVT.

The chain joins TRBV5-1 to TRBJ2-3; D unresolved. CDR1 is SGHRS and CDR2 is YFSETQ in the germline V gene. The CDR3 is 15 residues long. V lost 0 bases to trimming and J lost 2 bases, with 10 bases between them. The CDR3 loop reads CASSLDSPDTDTQYF. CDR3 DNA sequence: TGCGCCAGCAGCTTGGACTCCCCTGACACAGATACGCAGTATTTT.

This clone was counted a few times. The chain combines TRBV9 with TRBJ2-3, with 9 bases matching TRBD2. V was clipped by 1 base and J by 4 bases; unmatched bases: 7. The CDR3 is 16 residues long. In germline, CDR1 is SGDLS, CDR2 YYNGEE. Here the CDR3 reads CASSVNAGGPADTQYF. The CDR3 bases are TGTGCCAGCAGCGTAAACGCGGGGGGGCCCGCAGATACGCAGTATTTT.

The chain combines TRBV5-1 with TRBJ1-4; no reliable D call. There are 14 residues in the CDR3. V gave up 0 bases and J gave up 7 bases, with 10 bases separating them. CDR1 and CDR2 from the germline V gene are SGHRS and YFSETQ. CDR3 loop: CASSLGFRGEKLFF. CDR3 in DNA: TGCGCCAGCAGCTTGGGTTTCCGGGGTGAAAAACTGTTTTTT.

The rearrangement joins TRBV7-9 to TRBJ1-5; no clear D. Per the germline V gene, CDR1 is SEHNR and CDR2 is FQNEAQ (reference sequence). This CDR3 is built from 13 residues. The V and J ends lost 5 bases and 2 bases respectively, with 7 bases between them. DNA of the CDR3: TGTGCCAGCAGCCCCTCGGGCAATCAGCCCCAGCATTTT. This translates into CASSPSGNQPQHF.

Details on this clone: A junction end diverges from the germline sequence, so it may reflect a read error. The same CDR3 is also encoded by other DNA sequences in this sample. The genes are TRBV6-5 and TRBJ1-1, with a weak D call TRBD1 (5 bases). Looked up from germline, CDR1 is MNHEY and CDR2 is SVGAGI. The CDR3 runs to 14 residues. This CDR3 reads CASSYSVRGTEAFF. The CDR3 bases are TGTGCCAGCAGCTACTCCGTAAGGGGCACTGAAGCTTTCTTT.